Below, 21 T cell receptor beta chains from the same sample are listed, as sequenced in a study of graft-versus-host responses after intestinal transplantation. Here immunoSEQ multiplex PCR was the method, and the copy in TCRdb shows in-frame clones only, minus some. The table has 78,000 or so clones, 87% seen once. The antigens these receptors bind are not known. Material: unstimulated CD8+ T cells sorted from spleen or lymph node cells, obtained before transplant. The receptors stem from a human donor who was the organ donor for an intestinal transplant.

This sequence joins TRBV2 and TRBJ1-1; the D is unclear. The CDR3 extends over 11 amino acids. Germline lookup yields CDR1 SNHLY and CDR2 FYNNEI. Trimming cost V 8 bases and J 2 bases, with 6 bases left between them. CDR3 in DNA: TGTGCCAGCGACCTTAACACTGAAGCTTTCTTT. Translation: CASDLNTEAFF.

The gene calls are TRBV28 and TRBJ1-5; D may be TRBD1 (5 bases). Germline CDR1 reads MDHEN; CDR2 reads SYDVKM. The CDR3 consists of 15 residues. V lost 6 bases and J lost 0, with 12 bases in between. The CDR3 loop reads CASRSKGISNQPQHF. The CDR3 region has the DNA TGTGCCAGCAGAAGCAAGGGGATTAGCAATCAGCCCCAGCATTTT.

The J gene is TRBJ2-7, the V gene TRBV28; D may match TRBD1 or TRBD2 (5 bases each). The germline V gene encodes CDR1 MDHEN and CDR2 SYDVKM. V was pared by 6 bases and J by 0 bases, with 12 bases between. This CDR3 is 14 amino acids long. The CDR3 nucleotides are TGTGCCAGCAGCCTGGGACGGAGCTCCTACGAGCAGTACTTC. Translated, it gives CASSLGRSSYEQYF. Combining the CDR3 with reference TRBV28 and TRBJ2-7 gives the whole variable domain DVKVTQSSRYLVKRTGEKVFLECVQDMDHENMFWYRQDPGLGLRLIYFSYDVKMKEKGDIPEGYSVSREKKERFSLILESASTNQTSMYLCASSLGRSSYEQYFGPGTRLTVT.

CDR3 sequence (DNA): TGTGCCAGCAGTTTTGGGGGGCCGCTGTTTTTT. Translation gives CASSFGGPLFF. The gene calls are TRBV6-5 and TRBJ1-4; tentative D call: TRBD1 (6 bases). Deletions cut 4 bases from V and 14 bases from J, with 11 bases between. The CDR3 has 11 residues. Germline loops: CDR1 MNHEY, CDR2 SVGAGI.

This clone was seen a handful of times. The genes are TRBV30 and TRBJ2-7, with D uncertain. Germline CDR1 GTSNPN, CDR2 SVGIG (reference sequence). The length of the CDR3 is 14 residues. The V end lost 1 base, the J end lost 2 bases, and 12 bases lay between the germline ends. In DNA, the CDR3 is TGTGCCTGGAGTGACGGCAGGATTCCCTACGAGCAGTACTTC. This codes for CAWSDGRIPYEQYF. Full variable domain (missing parts from reference TRBV30 and TRBJ2-7): SQTIHQWPATLVQPVGSPLSLECTVEGTSNPNLYWYRQAAGRGLQLLFYSVGIGQISSEVPQNLSASRPQDRQFILSSKKLLLSDSGFYLCAWSDGRIPYEQYFGPGTRLTVT.

The rearrangement joins TRBV6-1 to TRBJ1-5; D unclear. Per the germline V gene, CDR1 is MNHNS and CDR2 is SASEGT. Trimming left V 2 bases short and J 2 bases short, with 13 bases between. The CDR3 runs to 16 residues. DNA for the CDR3: TGTGCCAGCAGTGAATTGGGCAACGCTGGCAATCAGCCCCAGCATTTT. It yields the protein CASSELGNAGNQPQHF.

V and J are TRBV30 and TRBJ2-2, with TRBD2 matching 9 bases. J was trimmed by 5 bases and V by 0 bases; bases with no gene match: 10. Germline V gene lookup returns CDR1 GTSNPN and CDR2 SVGIG (reference sequence). The CDR3 sequence is 17 residues long. DNA for the CDR3: TGTGCCTGGAGTGTACTCGCGGGGGGGACGTGGACCGGGGAGCTGTTTTTT. Its translation: CAWSVLAGGTWTGELFF.

V and J are TRBV15 and TRBJ1-5; no firm D call. Looked up from germline, CDR1 is LNHNV and CDR2 is YYDKDF (reference sequence). CDR3 size: 14 residues. The V end was cut by 1 base, the J end by 8 bases, with 12 bases between. CDR3 DNA: TGTGCCACCAGCAGAGTAGAGGCAACAGAGCCCCAGCATTTT. This translates into CATSRVEATEPQHF.

With regard to this clone: The same CDR3 also results from other DNA sequences found in this sample. The J gene is TRBJ2-6, the V gene TRBV6-5; D remains ambiguous. Germline V CDR1 and CDR2: MNHEY, SVGAGI. The CDR3 runs 15 residues. V lost 0 bases to trimming and J lost 0 bases, with 3 bases between them. The CDR3: CASSYSGSGANVLTF. CDR3 sequence (DNA): TGTGCCAGCAGTTACTCGGGCTCTGGGGCCAACGTCCTGACTTTC.

The chain joins TRBV28 to TRBJ1-5; D unclear. Germline lookup yields CDR1 MDHEN and CDR2 SYDVKM. CDR3 length: 15 amino acids. Trimming removed 3 bases from V and 5 bases from J, with 14 bases in between. The CDR3 region has the DNA TGTGCCAGCAGTTTGAACGGGGAAGCAGATCAGCCCCAGCATTTT. Amino acids: CASSLNGEADQPQHF.

The CDR3 bases are TGTGCCAGCCGGACAGCCCAGATCAATCAGCCCCAGCATTTT. It codes for CASRTAQINQPQHF. The rearrangement joins TRBV2 to TRBJ1-5; D is possibly TRBD1 (6 bases). The CDR3 totals 14 residues. The germline V and J ends were trimmed by 8 bases and 3 bases, with 14 bases remaining between them. Germline CDR1 and CDR2: SNHLY and FYNNEI.

The J gene is TRBJ2-7, the V gene TRBV10-1; no definite D call. Trimming pared 6 bases from V and 3 bases from J, leaving 3 bases between. The CDR3 length is 10 residues. Germline CDR1 is WNHNN and CDR2 is SYGVQD (reference sequence). In nucleotides, the CDR3 is TGCGCCAGCAGACACTACGAGCAGTACTTC. Translation gives CASRHYEQYF.

The CDR3 DNA reads as TGTGCCAGCAGCTACTCGGTAGGAGGGCGCACCGGGGAGCTGTTTTTT. It yields the protein CASSYSVGGRTGELFF. The chain couples TRBV5-4 to TRBJ2-2; D may be TRBD2 (6 bases). This CDR3 spans 16 amino acids. The V and J ends lost 3 bases and 4 bases respectively, with 16 bases between them. Germline CDR1 reads SGHNT; CDR2 reads YYREEE (reference sequence).

The chain employs TRBV27 and TRBJ2-7; 12 bases match TRBD2. The J segment lost 0 bases and the V segment lost 4 bases, leaving 4 bases of the junction unmatched. CDR3 length: 16 amino acids. The germline V gene encodes CDR1 MNHEY and CDR2 SMNVEV (reference sequence). In DNA form, the CDR3 reads TGTGCCAGCAGTTGGGGGACTAGCGGGTCCTCCTACGAGCAGTACTTC. Amino acids: CASSWGTSGSSYEQYF.

This chain links TRBV29-1 with TRBJ1-2; D might be TRBD1 (5 bases). The CDR3 is 14 residues long. Trimming stripped 6 bases from V and 3 bases from J, with 17 bases between. Germline V lookup: CDR1 SQVTM, CDR2 ANQGSEA. The CDR3 DNA sequence: TGCAGCGTGGACCCTCAGGGACCCTACTATGGCTACACCTTC. This sequence encodes CSVDPQGPYYGYTF.

The chain recombines TRBV7-9 with TRBJ2-3; D is unresolved. The CDR3 covers 13 residues. Germline V lookup: CDR1 SEHNR, CDR2 FQNEAQ (reference sequence). The V and J ends lost 1 base and 1 base respectively, with 3 bases between them. CDR3 nucleotides: TGTGCCAGCAGCTTAGGCCGCACAGATACGCAGTATTTT. As protein: CASSLGRTDTQYF.

The V and J genes are TRBV6-4 and TRBJ2-1; 12 positions agree with TRBD1. The CDR3 length is 14 residues. Germline lookup yields CDR1 MRHNA and CDR2 SNTAGT. V was pared by 4 bases and J by 11 bases, with 6 bases of the junction left unmatched. CDR3 in DNA: TGTGCCAGCAGTGGCGGGACAGGGGGCGATCAGCAGTTCTTC. This gives the protein CASSGGTGGDQQFF.

Notes on this clone: At the DNA level, this CDR3 is encoded by other sequences in the same sample as well. The rearrangement joins TRBV6-6 to TRBJ2-7, with D perhaps matching TRBD1 (5 bases). The germline V gene has CDR1 MNHNY and CDR2 SVGAGI (reference sequence). This CDR3 spans 14 amino acids. Trimming took 5 bases from V and 3 from J, leaving 14 bases between them. The CDR3 bases are TGTGCCAGCAGTGTAACCAGGGAAGGCTACGAGCAGTACTTC. Protein sequence: CASSVTREGYEQYF.

The gene calls are TRBV27 and TRBJ1-2; maybe TRBD1 (5 bases). V was trimmed by 8 bases and J by 5 bases, leaving 21 bases between them. CDR1 MNHEY and CDR2 SMNVEV come from the germline V gene (reference sequence). The CDR3 extends over 15 amino acids. The CDR3 here is CASGDRDLGLYGYTF. The DNA for the CDR3 is TGTGCCAGCGGCGACCGGGACCTAGGGCTGTATGGCTACACCTTC.

The J gene is TRBJ1-1, the V gene TRBV14; D gene unclear. Germline V gene data show CDR1 as SGHDN and CDR2 as FVKESK. This CDR3 is built from 16 residues. The ends were cut back, 3 bases at V and 6 bases at J, with 20 bases in the middle. This CDR3 reads CASSQTGNFGSAEAFF. The CDR3 nucleotides are TGTGCCAGCAGCCAGACGGGGAATTTCGGTTCAGCTGAAGCTTTCTTT.

This clone appeared a single time. This chain uses TRBV7-9 with TRBJ2-7; the D gene could be TRBD1 or TRBD2 (6 bases each). Germline V gives CDR1 SEHNR, CDR2 FQNEAQ (reference sequence). This CDR3 has 14 residues. The V end lost 3 bases, the J end lost 2 bases, and 11 bases lay between the germline ends. The CDR3 DNA follows: TGTGCCAGCAGCTTTGGGGGGCCAACCTACGAGCAGTACTTC. Amino acids: CASSFGGPTYEQYF.